This note documents a single TCR beta chain sequence. Its antigen specificity is not known. No qualities accompany the bases; no much larger clone lies one base away. Each donor gave one peripheral blood draw, averaging roughly 100 mL, which was collected into heparinised tubes. Using a panel that included CD45RO, CCR7, CD25, CD127, CD95 and CD27, naive, central memory, regulatory and stem cell-like memory CD4+ T cells were sorted on a BD FACSAria II. Every sorted population had a purity above 95%. Right away, PBMCs were isolated by Lymphoprep density gradient centrifugation and were stained directly, with no culture step. So that batch effects would be minimized, each experiment stained and sorted samples in pairs, pairing one healthy donor with one patient. This sample is drawn from a study of beta chain features in type 1 diabetes listed by TCRdb under 2018. About the full investigation: No differences in mean age, gender distribution, total cell number or subset yield were found between patients and healthy donors. A total of over 95,000,000 sorted cells were examined across all samples, and RNA yield correlated strongly with the number of cells per subset. In the study, TCRB repertoires of sorted circulating CD4+ T cell subsets from recently diagnosed type 1 diabetes patients were compared with those of matched healthy donors. Naive and central memory subsets were obtained from all 30 or so donors, but regulatory and stem cell-like memory subsets were isolated from only 8 patients and 8 healthy donors.

The High Capacity cDNA Reverse Transcription Kit was used to reverse transcribe all of the isolated RNA, meaning that expressed TCRB transcripts were what got sequenced. Naive, central memory and regulatory T cell samples underwent deep immunoSEQ sequencing, averaging about 3.57 million total reads per sample. Sorted cells were lysed in RLT buffer, and RNA was extracted using DNase-treated RNeasy Micro or Mini kits according to cell number. To prevent cross-contamination, each cell subset was processed individually, whereas patient and healthy donor samples were processed jointly. TCRB sequences were amplified from cDNA with the immunoSEQ multiplex PCR, producing 87-bp fragments spanning the CDR3 region. Sequencing of the amplicons was performed on the Illumina HiSeq platform. The source study handled its data this way. Synthetic template baselines were used to correct PCR bias computationally, reads within Hamming distance 2 were collapsed, and singletons that could not be merged were discarded. Reads were aligned against IMGT so that V, D and J genes, CDR3 length and insertions or deletions at six rearrangement sites could be assigned. Within each subset, clonotype counts were normalized to sorted cell number, and only after that were true diversity and Gini coefficients computed with the tcR R package. The overlap coefficient, calculated on TCRB nucleotide sequences, was used to measure repertoire sharing. As a proxy for the pre-selection repertoire, out-of-frame TCRB sequences from naive cells were analyzed. Not all clones reach the TCRdb copy of this immuneACCESS table, which keeps in-frame sequences only. Checked studies attribute under half of the gap to unresolved V genes and leave the rest unexplained. That table is the source of V, J and clone size, and D and trimming were worked out from the DNA. This sample holds 400,000 to 500,000 clones; approximately 15% were observed only once. Around 0.039% of the sample belongs to the ten largest clones.

Results and caveats for the whole study, not just this receptor: PCR might favor shorter templates, but patient and control samples were amplified and corrected together, so any skew would affect both groups equally. Type 1 diabetes patients showed a moderate but significant shortening of TCRB CDR3 length in all four CD4+ subsets. Because cDNA was sequenced instead of genomic DNA, highly expressing activated cells could be over-represented, though the groups showed no difference in activation or CD3 levels. Patients with type 1 diabetes made fewer insertions and deleted more nucleotides at VDJ recombination sites, implying thymic rearrangement abnormalities. Only small numbers of individuals were included in the HLA sub-analyses, which left unresolved whether HLA type had any influence on TCRB rearrangement. Naive, central memory and regulatory TCRB repertoires appeared to be more alike among patients than among healthy donors.

Including cysteine and phenylalanine, the CDR3 has 13 amino acids. CDR3 DNA only is kept here, 39 bases in frame from base 1. V loses 2 bases of germline sequence and J loses 10 bases, and the interval between the two ends is 12 bases. CDR1 and CDR2 (MNHEY, SMNVEV) derive from the germline V gene (reference sequence). This TCR was sampled from a man aged 25 to 40 in good health. Here the chain combines TRBV27 and TRBJ1-5, with TRBD1 tentatively as D gene (6 bases match). Sequenced sample: naive CD4+ T cells from blood. The sample's cell subset or site label is to be understood as: true naive CD4+ T cells. The DNA sequence follows: TGTGCCAGCAGTTTACGGCAGGGGCTTCCCCAGCATTTT. The encoded protein is CASSLRQGLPQHF.